Presented here are 9 T cell receptor beta chains from one specimen sequenced in a study of read filtering for tumor transcriptome and immune sequencing. From 350 to 500 ng of RNA, a library with molecular barcoded alpha/delta and beta/gamma adaptors was made. From the reads, TCRdb called clonotypes with MiXCR, one entry per CDR3 protein. The table lists fewer than 150,000 distinct CDR3 sequences, 10% to 15% of them singletons. What was sequenced was a population of CD138-negative cells sorted from bone marrow. These receptors were taken from a donor over 35 with multiple myeloma.

This clonotype was recorded many times. The V call is TRBV29-1, the J call TRBJ2-7, with 7 bases fitting TRBD1. The CDR3 consists of 12 residues. Germline assignment: CDR1 SQVTM and CDR2 ANQGSEA. V shed 5 bases, J shed 4 bases, and the junction held 5 bases outside the gene matches. The CDR3 loop reads CSVRTGDYEQYF. DNA for the CDR3: TGCAGCGTTCGGACAGGTGATTACGAGCAGTACTTC.

At least ten counts were recorded for this clonotype. The chain links TRBV7-2 to TRBJ1-1, with D perhaps TRBD1 (5 bases). This CDR3 comprises 16 residues. Germline values: CDR1 SGHTA, CDR2 FQGNSA. The ends were cut back, 5 bases at V and 1 base at J, with 17 bases in the middle. CDR3 bases: TGTGCCAGCAGCGAACAACCGGGACTTAAGAACACTGAAGCTTTCTTT. Its protein product is CASSEQPGLKNTEAFF.

This clonotype turned up a few times. V is TRBV20-1 and J is TRBJ1-2; D not resolved. V was pared by 6 bases and J by 4 bases, with 18 bases between. Germline CDR1 is DFQATT and CDR2 is SNEGSKA (reference sequence). This CDR3 contains 14 residues. The CDR3: CSAIPTVLGYGYTF. DNA for the CDR3: TGCAGTGCCATCCCTACAGTCCTAGGCTATGGCTACACCTTC.

This clonotype was counted a single time. A clone one base away is much larger, so this may be a read error. The chain employs TRBV2 and TRBJ1-2; D possibly corresponds to TRBD1 (6 bases). Per germline, CDR1 SNHLY and CDR2 FYNNEI. CDR3 length: 15 residues. The CDR3 loop is CAGSELRQALYGYTF. The CDR3 DNA sequence: TGTGCCGGCAGCGAACTGAGACAGGCTCTCTATGGCTACACCTTC.

This clonotype has at least ten counts. J is TRBJ2-1 and V is TRBV29-1; D gene uncertain. Germline CDR1 is SQVTM and CDR2 is ANQGSEA. CDR3 length equals 14 residues. The V gene lost 3 bases and the J gene lost 5 bases, with 14 bases spanning the gap. CDR3 in amino acids: CSVDGPRRDNEQFF. The CDR3 coding sequence is TGCAGCGTTGACGGTCCGAGGCGAGACAATGAGCAGTTCTTC.

V is TRBV19 and J is TRBJ1-5; the match to TRBD1 covers 7 bases. Germline V gene lookup returns CDR1 LNHDA and CDR2 SQIVND (reference sequence). The V gene end was trimmed by 6 bases and the J gene end by 5 bases; junction bases not matched to a gene: 7. The CDR3 runs 14 residues. Here the CDR3 reads CASSPQTGHQPQHF. CDR3 nucleotide sequence: TGTGCCAGTAGCCCGCAGACAGGGCATCAGCCCCAGCATTTT.

This clonotype appeared many times. The genes are TRBV7-6 and TRBJ2-1, with 8 positions matching TRBD2. The CDR3 covers 14 residues. Trimming at V came to 4 bases and at J to 6 bases, leaving 5 bases not matched to a gene. Germline values: CDR1 SGHVS, CDR2 FNYEAQ. Here the CDR3 DNA reads TGTGCCAGCAGCTCCGGACTAGCTCCCAATGAGCAGTTCTTC. Amino acids: CASSSGLAPNEQFF.

This clonotype was seen ten or more times. The chain couples TRBV5-6 to TRBJ2-2, with D possibly matching TRBD1 (5 bases). V was clipped by 6 bases and J by 1 base, with 10 bases between them. The germline gives CDR1 SGHDT, CDR2 YYEEEE. This CDR3 comprises 14 residues. The CDR3, as DNA: TGTGCCAGCAACAAAGGACAGAACACCGGGGAGCTGTTTTTT. Encoded protein: CASNKGQNTGELFF.

The table lists this clonotype with many counts. The rearrangement joins TRBV4-2 to TRBJ2-2; 8 bases are a match to TRBD1. The CDR3 sequence is 16 residues long. V trimming: 6 bases; J trimming: 0 bases; junction bases outside the gene matches: 6. The germline V gene has CDR1 LGHNA and CDR2 YNFKEQ. The chain's CDR3 is CASRSQGAANTGELFF. In nucleotides, the CDR3 is TGTGCCAGCAGGTCGCAGGGGGCCGCGAACACCGGGGAGCTGTTTTTT.